This T cell receptor (beta chain) was documented in a study of cytomegalovirus exposure and HLA in healthy donors (dated 2017 in TCRdb). For the wider study: An earlier analysis of several hundred of the donors reported about 250 Gb of sequence data and 117 million unique TCR beta sequences from approximately 180 million T cells. An early release that covered about 600 HLA-typed donors contained 300 to 350 gigabases of sequencing data and roughly 84 million unique TCR sequences. Of the roughly 400 genotyped donors, approximately 80% fell in the genetic ancestry cluster associated with self-reported Caucasian donors. The aim of the study was to test whether cataloging public T cell receptors could identify signatures of past pathogen exposure. The T cell repertoires of 666 subjects were profiled by immunosequencing and related to cytomegalovirus serostatus. Besides the first cohort of more than 650 subjects, a separate validation cohort made up of roughly 120 different subjects was used. To predict cytomegalovirus infection status, the study brought together high-throughput TCR immunosequencing, statistical association of individual TCRs with disease status, and machine learning. In a later analysis, previously published TCR beta repertoires from about 640 donors were re-analyzed and high-resolution HLA genotyping was added so that TCR occurrence patterns could be studied. Rather than using new phenotypic data, the later analysis identified candidate immune exposures from TCR beta sequences and from how often those sequences occurred across donors. An earlier analysis of 500 to 750 of the donors applied high-throughput TCR beta sequencing to assess whether each TCR beta V gene segment acted as functional or pseudogenic. Donor age, sex, ethnicity and CMV serostatus were compiled together with the repertoire data. Genome-wide SNP genotypes for about 65% of the roughly 700 donors were used in a later genetic analysis, which treated that subset as a discovery cohort. All discovery cohort repertoires had been generated using a single sequencing platform. HLA typing covered class I and class II loci at four-digit resolution. Typing coverage varied by locus: about 620-640 donors for A, B, C, DRB1 and DQB1; 500 to 550 for DQA1; 606 for DPA1; some 470 for DPB1. Roughly 5 DR-DQ haplotypes were handled as single units for association and clustering, since linkage in the cohort was strong. Among roughly 400 genotyped donors of the cohort, an average of approximately 200,000 unique TCR beta nucleotide sequences was sequenced per donor, of which about 18% were non-productive. The study at large found these results: A further reported finding was that TCR beta sequences accurately predicted the HLA-A and HLA-B alleles for most subjects in the first cohort. The study listed 164 TCR beta chains as associated with cytomegalovirus. In a later analysis, HLA-associated TCR beta chains were found to be more clonally expanded and to have lower generation probabilities than equally common non-associated chains. A few of the identified cytomegalovirus-associated TCR beta chains were confirmed in vitro to be specific for cytomegalovirus antigens. In an earlier analysis of a few hundred of the donors, most TCR beta V segments were observed in productive rearrangements about 90% or about 30% of the time, broadly matching IMGT annotations. Roughly uniform sequencing depth across donors was assumed in presence/absence analyses, although this assumption may not hold. Because counts were too low, 15 to 20 rarely observed V segments, including chromosome 9 orphons, were excluded from the earlier analysis of 587 of the donors. A later analysis associated 15,000 to 20,000 TCR beta sequences with specific HLA alleles at a false discovery rate of 0.05. Linkage disequilibrium might explain the correlated functional status among segregating V segments, but an unknown experimental factor could not be ruled out. According to a later analysis, most CMV-associated TCR beta chains appeared to be HLA-restricted, and the HLA associations seemed to be driven largely by CMV exposure. Because HLA typing was unavailable for some donors at each locus, only the typed subset was used in association tests. According to a later analysis, parvovirus B19, influenza, CMV and Epstein-Barr virus appeared linked to several top co-occurrence clusters. While some public TCRs were present in many individuals, most TCR sequences turned up only very rarely across donors. CMV serostatus was the only immune exposure information available for the cohort. According to a later genetic analysis, donors in an Asian-associated ancestry cluster had fewer N-insertions in productive TCRs than the roughly 670-donor mean. Cytomegalovirus status was reported to be diagnosed by the classifier with high specificity and sensitivity in both the original and validation cohorts. Strong co-occurrence of HLA alleles, especially DR and DQ, made assigning TCR associations to individual alleles difficult. Because the 87-base-pair reads could not distinguish some IMGT-functional V segments, including TRBV6-2 and TRBV6-3, those segments were excluded. The authors suggested that the approach could potentially be extended to other disease states and immunological phenotypes. This cohort had only TCR beta chains sequenced, and the lack of alpha or paired-chain data limited which features could be detected. V-gene and J-gene trimming of TCR beta chains was associated with a missense DCLRE1C variant in a later genetic analysis, and the association was replicated in an independent cohort. The sequencing pipeline was judged likely to have produced a cluster of highly shared sequence variants as a technical artifact. A later analysis found that TCR association rates varied across HLA loci, with DRB1 alleles showing the most associated TCRs and HLA-C alleles the fewest.

The cohort consisted of 650 to 850 healthy bone marrow donors. All cohort members were sampled while nominally healthy, although unrecorded immune exposures were likely present. The donor was CMV seronegative and was included in the group of a few hundred seronegative cohort members. Every donor gave a peripheral blood sample, and the peripheral blood mononuclear cells from that sample were used for TCR beta sequencing. The Qiagen DNeasy Blood Extraction Kit was used to extract genomic DNA from the blood cell samples. This clone was seen a few times. The antigen it binds to is not known. Base quality data are lacking; no much larger clone is found one base away. Receptors were amplified or captured by the immunoSEQ multiplex PCR assay. For the multiplex PCR, a mixture combining 60 forward primers for TCR Vbeta segments and 13 reverse primers for TCR Jbeta segments was used. A multiplex PCR assay on genomic DNA amplified the CDR3 region of rearranged TCR beta genes. Amplified TCR beta libraries were sequenced as 87-base-pair reads on the Illumina HiSeq System. On the study's bioinformatics: In a later analysis, roughly 80 million unique TCR beta chains were counted across the roughly 700 repertoires, and roughly 11 million of these chains were shared by at least two donors. Raw reads were error-corrected and collapsed into unique sequences by a nearest-neighbor algorithm in which closely related sequences were merged to remove PCR and sequencing errors. Alignment of CDR3 sequences to IMGT reference sequences was used to assign V, D and J gene segments. For a sequence to be retained, a match of at least six nucleotides to both a V gene segment and a J gene segment was required. Rearrangements were called productive when the CDR3 lacked stop codons and stayed in frame with V and J; all others were non-productive. Following IMGT convention, CDR3 was defined as the stretch from the second conserved V-encoded cysteine up to the conserved J-encoded phenylalanine. Sequences without an unambiguous match to a single V gene segment were excluded from the earlier analysis of 500 to 700 of the donors. In an earlier analysis of 450 to 700 of the donors, V segments were called functional above 56.7% productive rearrangements and were called segregating when the between-donor standard deviation exceeded 5%. To diagnose cytomegalovirus status from the catalog of TCR beta chain sequences, a statistical classification framework was built. V and J gene assignment, in a later analysis, came from comparing TCR nucleotide sequences with IMGT/GENE-DB human TR gene sequences. The TCRdist pipeline was used in a later analysis to assign CDR3 sequences and most-parsimonious VDJ recombination scenarios. In a later analysis, each TCR beta chain was defined by its CDR3 amino acid sequence together with its V-gene family, and reads lacking a unique V-gene family were excluded. In a later analysis, approximately 640 highly shared, low-generation-probability nucleotide sequences were removed to address suspected cross-contamination and a sequencing artifact. For each public chain, a later analysis derived a clonal expansion index from normalized ranks of inferred template counts within each repertoire. A later analysis computed generation probabilities with a VDJ recombination model fitted to out-of-frame rearrangements, and checked the results against IGoR. In a later analysis, TCR-TCR, TCR-HLA and TCR-CMV co-occurrence was scored with hypergeometric tests, and a repertoire-size bias correction was applied to TCR pairs. A later analysis estimated false discovery rates by permuting HLA or CMV assignments 20 times. A later analysis grouped co-occurring TCRs with DBSCAN, adding TCRdist sequence similarity when clustering within HLA-allele-positive subsets. Co-occurrence clustering excluded repertoires with fewer than 30,000 or more than 120,000 public chains, plus five with anomalous nucleotide sharing. TCRdb carries this immuneACCESS record with in-frame sequences only. Its versions omit some clonotypes, under half of them owing to an unresolved V gene in the studies checked, with the rest unexplained. V and J calls plus clone size are reproduced from that table; the DNA served to infer D and trimming. This sample has 140,000 to 150,000 clones in its table, and roughly 87% of those were observed once. Of the sample, 0.5% to 0.65% is held by the ten largest clones.

The CDR3 runs 19 residues from the cysteine to the phenylalanine. Left in the record is the CDR3 DNA by itself, 57 bases read in frame from the first base. From the germline V gene (reference sequence), CDR1 is MNHEY and CDR2 is SMNVEV. V loses 8 bases, J loses 0 bases, and the germline ends lie 29 bases apart. The chain employs TRBV27 and TRBJ2-7; there is no confident call for the D gene. Sequencing was carried out using PBMCs. The sequence was obtained from a woman between 35 and 50 years old in good health and CMV-seronegative. The CDR3: CASLPTAQVPNLFSYEQYF. Here is the DNA: TGTGCCAGCTTGCCCACGGCTCAGGTACCTAACCTATTCTCCTACGAGCAGTACTTC.